This TCR beta chain is drawn from a study of blood T cell repertoires in COVID-19. For the study at large: T cells, B-cell-depleted T cells, or PBMCs provided the cDNA or gDNA that served as material.

Per the original data handling: For nucleated cells, counts were estimated from reference gene primer amplification. The assay was immunoSEQ multiplex PCR, and TCRdb's table has in-frame clones only and misses some. V and J calls and clone size are as listed in that table; D and trimming were resolved from the DNA. The data hold a few hundred thousand clones, with roughly 88% observed a single time. CDR1 SGHRS and CDR2 YFSETQ come from the germline V gene. Trimming shortened V by 6 bases and J by 4 bases, and 25 bases separated the two germline ends. The CDR3 is 18 amino acids. This TCR was recovered from a man aged 30 to 39 who had recovered from COVID-19. Sequenced: PBMCs or T cells enriched from blood (not recorded which). The V and J genes are TRBV5-1 and TRBJ2-2; D is perhaps TRBD2 (6 bases). In nucleotides, the CDR3 is TGCGCCAGCAAGGCCAGATGGACGGAGGGGACGGGCACCGGGGAGCTGTTTTTT. This sequence encodes CASKARWTEGTGTGELFF.